This T cell receptor (beta chain) was documented in a study of CD8+ T cells in alopecia areata. Specified treatment: oral pan-JAK inhibitor, 5-10 mg twice daily. cDNA serving as the sequencing template came from extracted, reverse transcribed RNA. TCRdb keeps only in-frame clones here, not all; method: immunoSEQ multiplex PCR. The table lists around 120,000 clones, 53% of them singletons. The sample in question was CD4+ T cells sorted from blood, obtained at week 4, from a patient treated with tofacitinib. This clonotype originated in a human donor with alopecia areata.

CDR3 in amino acids: CASSLGVEGQPQHF. The CDR3 DNA is TGTGCCAGCAGCTTAGGGGTGGAGGGTCAGCCCCAGCATTTT. The J gene is TRBJ1-5, the V gene TRBV7-6; D is unclear. V lost 1 base to trimming and J lost 6 bases, with 10 bases between them. Germline V gene sequence: CDR1 SGHVS, CDR2 FNYEAQ. This CDR3 is 14 amino acids long.